This TCR beta chain is from a study of blood T cell repertoires in COVID-19. This clone was detected once. The method was immunoSEQ multiplex PCR; TCRdb's version includes in-frame clones alone and lacks a portion of them. The sample has about 300,000 clones, about 89% seen once. The CDR3 runs to 12 residues. From germline, CDR1 is LGHDT and CDR2 YNNKEL (reference sequence). The V end was cut by 2 bases, the J end by 5 bases, with 6 bases between. The sequence came from a man in his sixties who had recovered from COVID-19. The sequencing sample was made of PBMCs or T cells enriched from blood (not recorded which). J is TRBJ2-5 and V is TRBV3-1 (or the pseudogene TRBV3-2); D is unresolved. The CDR3 spells CASSQQAETQYF. CDR3 nucleotide sequence: TGTGCCAGCAGCCAACAAGCGGAGACCCAGTACTTC.